This entry features one TCR beta chain sequence. The antigen remains unidentified. Both 60 Vbeta primers and 13 Jbeta primers went into the PCR. TCRdb keeps only in-frame clones here, not all; method: immunoSEQ multiplex PCR. The sample yields more than 95,000 clones, around 81% seen once. CDR1 MDHEN and CDR2 SYDVKM come from the germline V gene. CDR3 size: 11 residues. Trimming left V 7 bases short and J 7 bases short, with 10 bases between. The entry originates in a study of cytomegalovirus exposure and HLA in healthy donors. In the study overall: There were some 380 genotyped donors. Of these, about 80% fell in the genetic ancestry cluster associated with self-reported Caucasian donors.

Points from the study as a whole: Excluded were some V segments that proved indistinguishable, including TRBV6-2 and TRBV6-3.

This TCR was sampled from a woman in her twenties or thirties in good health and CMV-seronegative. The chain links TRBV28 to TRBJ1-1, with a weak D call TRBD1 (6 bases). The sample taken for sequencing was PBMCs. CDR3 sequence reads: CASMRGHEAFF. The CDR3 bases are TGTGCCAGCATGCGGGGGCATGAAGCTTTCTTT.